Reported below is one T cell receptor beta chain. Its binding antigen is unknown. No much larger clone exists at a distance of one base, and base qualities are not known. This sample is part of a study of shared clonotypes between healthy human individuals (dated by TCRdb to 2020 to 2022). Some background on the complete study: The cohort comprised two women and a few men aged 18 to 49 years. Per donor, three plates each were used for CD4 naive and CD4 memory, two for CD8 naive, and one for CD8 memory. The study deeply sequenced blood TCR repertoires of about five healthy adults to estimate repertoire size and the extent of clonotype sharing between individuals. To increase sequencing depth and limit assay-specific biases, different laboratories used diverse techniques to prepare libraries and sequence TCR repertoires. Leukapheresis yielded between about 0.94 and 9 billion PBMCs per donor. The full study reports these points: Sharing across a few donors was observed for around 5% of naive CD4, less than 4% of naive CD8, about 2.5% of memory CD4, and 0.4% of memory CD8 clonotypes. Larger estimated clonotype richness was generally found for naive subsets than for memory subsets. Pairwise subsampling indicated that sequencing depth was expected to affect the degree of clonotype sharing among donors. Compared with non-shared clonotypes, clonotypes shared by all four sorted-subset donors had higher generation probabilities. Sampling was restricted to blood, and TCR repertoires in tissue are likely to differ from TCR repertoires in blood. Rarefaction of sorted-subset datasets indicated incomplete sequencing despite the large sequencing depth. Because the study included a small number of donors, the genetic and exposure-history diversity represented was limited.

Healthy HIV-negative adults with no recently reported acute infections or vaccinations were included as donors. Every donor was a Caucasian adult living in Nashville, Tennessee, USA. Magnetic negative selection was used to enrich CD4+ T cells, after which naive cells were positively selected on CD45RA and the negative fraction became the memory subset. After blood collection by leukapheresis, PBMCs were isolated using Ficoll-Histopaque density gradient centrifugation and then cryopreserved in the vapor phase of liquid nitrogen. Analytical flow cytometry was used to check the purity and quantity of each magnetically sorted T cell population. Each sorted fraction had its genomic DNA isolated and then quantified by UV absorbance on a Nanodrop 2000c. Using the deep immunoSEQ assay, TCR CDR3 regions were amplified from genomic DNA by multiplex PCR. For each cell subset, the extracted genomic DNA was distributed evenly across all wells of several immunoSEQ 96-well plates, and each plate served as one replicate. For sorted subsets, around 200 ng genomic DNA, equal to approximately 30,000 T cell genomes, was loaded into each replicate PCR. Purified libraries were quantified with a Qubit 3.0 fluorometer, sized on a Bioanalyzer 2100, and re-quantified with the KAPA Library Quantification kit. Every immunoSEQ 96-well plate was sequenced on a separate single-read 150-cycle Illumina NextSeq 550 flow cell. In the paper's pipeline: Because the immunoSEQ output included only junctional sequences and no quality scores, the filtering could not be the same as the filtering used for full-length reads. To assign V/J genes and CDR3, sequences were annotated against IMGT germline references using PyIR, a Python wrapper for IgBLAST v1.9. Reads with weak V/J assignments (E-value above 1e-6), missing CDR3, stop codons, out-of-frame junctions, or ambiguous translated residues were removed. A V3J clonotype was defined by an identical inferred V gene, J gene, and CDR3 amino acid sequence. Percentage overlap between repertoires was calculated by dividing the number of shared unique clonotypes by the size of the smaller repertoire. Repertoire richness was assessed with RTK rarefaction, the Chao1 estimator, and Recon v2.1 estimates of unobserved clonotypes. For all TCRbeta clonotypes obtained by the gDNA method from four donors, generation probabilities were computed with OLGA. TCRdb holds this immuneACCESS table with in-frame rearrangements only. Some clones are missing; in checked studies, unresolved V genes explain under half, and the rest has no known cause. The D gene and trimming were derived from the DNA, and the V and J assignments and clone size from that table. This sample comprises some 1.1 million clones, approximately 77% of them detected only once. 0.89% of the sample is held by the ten biggest clonotypes.

Sequenced material: memory CD4+ T cells from PBMCs. The sample's cell subset or site label, decoded: CD45RA-negative fraction. The sequence derives from a man aged 18 to 30 in good health. Some clones in this sample may be carry-over from other donors' samples.

The CDR3 corresponds to CASSPGGGRDNEQFF. The DNA reads TGTGCCAGCAGCCCCGGGGGCGGGAGGGACAATGAGCAGTTCTTC. The chain employs TRBV7-6 and TRBJ2-1; 9 junctional bases match TRBD2. Based on the germline V gene, the CDR1 and CDR2 sequences are SGHVS and FNYEAQ. The CDR3 holds 15 amino acids from the cysteine to the phenylalanine. Solely the CDR3 DNA is kept, with 45 bases framed from the first base. For this chain, trimming is 5 bases at the V end and 5 bases at the J end, and the number of junction bases without a gene match is 7. The CDR3, completed at both ends by the reference TRBV7-6 and TRBJ2-1 genes, gives the full variable domain GAGVSQSPRYKVTKRGQDVALRCDPISGHVSLYWYRQALGQGPEFLTYFNYEAQQDKSGLPNDRFSAERPEGSISTLTIQRTEQRDSAMYRCASSPGGGRDNEQFFGPGTRLTVL.